These T cell receptor beta chains were read from a single sample in a study of blood T cell repertoires in COVID-19. This table comes from immunoSEQ multiplex PCR, and its TCRdb copy is limited to in-frame clones, with some not included. The table has 250,000 to 300,000 clones, 65% to 90% seen once; the top ten hold roughly 4.6%. The sequencing sample was made of peripheral blood. These TCRs come from a man between 45 and 60 years old with active or convalescent COVID-19. The CDR3 runs from the conserved cysteine through the conserved F or W. The D gene is left open where the match is weak. Some rows mark clone size as missing; the rest say once, few, many or name a class of expanded clone.

J gene: TRBJ2-7
D gene: -
clone size: -
V gene: TRBV21-1
CDR3 DNA: TGTGCCAGCAGCAAAGGACAGCGCGAGCAGTACTTC
CDR3 protein: CASSKGQREQYF

J gene: TRBJ2-7
D gene: TRBD2
clone size: -
V gene: TRBV9
CDR3 DNA: TGTGCCAGCAGCCCCCGGGTAGCGGGAGGATCCTACGAGCAGTACTTC
CDR3 protein: CASSPRVAGGSYEQYF

J gene: TRBJ1-3
D gene: -
clone size: few
V gene: TRBV11-2
CDR3 DNA: TGTGCCAGCAGCCCAACCTCAGGGTCTGGAAACACCATATATTTT
CDR3 protein: CASSPTSGSGNTIYF

J gene: TRBJ1-1
D gene: -
clone size: -
V gene: TRBV5-1
CDR3 DNA: TGCGCCAGCACTATTTCCGGGAACACTGAAGCTTTCTTT
CDR3 protein: CASTISGNTEAFF

J gene: TRBJ2-1
D gene: TRBD2
clone size: -
V gene: TRBV9
CDR3 DNA: TGTGCCAGCAGCGTGGGACTAGCGGGCTCAGCCTTTTACAATGAGCAGTTCTTC
CDR3 protein: CASSVGLAGSAFYNEQFF

J gene: TRBJ1-5
D gene: -
clone size: -
V gene: TRBV5-1
CDR3 DNA: TGCGCCAGCAGCTTCGACGGACAGAATCAGCCCCAGCATTTT
CDR3 protein: CASSFDGQNQPQHF

J gene: TRBJ1-1
D gene: -
clone size: -
V gene: TRBV12-3/TRBV12-4
CDR3 DNA: TGTGCCAGCAGTTTAATCGGGACAGAAGCTTTCTTT
CDR3 protein: CASSLIGTEAFF

J gene: TRBJ2-5
D gene: -
clone size: once
V gene: TRBV4-1
CDR3 DNA: TGCGCCAGCAGCCCGGTGGAGGGGAGCCAAGAGACCCAGTACTTC
CDR3 protein: CASSPVEGSQETQYF

J gene: TRBJ1-4
D gene: -
clone size: -
V gene: TRBV19
CDR3 DNA: TGTGCCACCACCCCGGGGGGTAATGAAAAACTGTTTTTT
CDR3 protein: CATTPGGNEKLFF

J gene: TRBJ2-1
D gene: TRBD2
clone size: -
V gene: TRBV18
CDR3 DNA: TGTGCCAGCTCACCTCCGGGGGGGAATGAGCAGTTCTTC
CDR3 protein: CASSPPGGNEQFF

J gene: TRBJ1-2
D gene: TRBD1
clone size: -
V gene: TRBV30
CDR3 DNA: TGTGCCTGGAGTAGGGACAGGCCCCGGGGCTACACCTTC
CDR3 protein: CAWSRDRPRGYTF

J gene: TRBJ2-3
D gene: -
clone size: -
V gene: TRBV12-3/TRBV12-4
CDR3 DNA: TGTGCCAGCAGTTTGGGGACTGGTGGTACGCAGTATTTT
CDR3 protein: CASSLGTGGTQYF

J gene: TRBJ2-2
D gene: -
clone size: -
V gene: TRBV2
CDR3 DNA: TGTGCCAGCAGAGCCCGGGACACCTTCGGCGGGGAGCTGTTTTTT
CDR3 protein: CASRARDTFGGELFF

J gene: TRBJ2-2
D gene: TRBD2
clone size: -
V gene: TRBV4-1
CDR3 DNA: TGCGCCAGCAGCCGGGCTAGCGGGTTCCCCGGGGAGCTGTTTTTT
CDR3 protein: CASSRASGFPGELFF

J gene: TRBJ1-2
D gene: -
clone size: -
V gene: TRBV20-1
CDR3 DNA: TGCAGTGCTAGTAACAGGGACTATGGCTACACCTTC
CDR3 protein: CSASNRDYGYTF

J gene: TRBJ1-5
D gene: -
clone size: -
V gene: TRBV6-5
CDR3 DNA: TGTGCCAGCAGTTACTCCGGGGCCGGAGGGAATCAGCCCCAGCATTTT
CDR3 protein: CASSYSGAGGNQPQHF

J gene: TRBJ2-1
D gene: -
clone size: few
V gene: TRBV29-1
CDR3 DNA: TGCAGCGGGGGTGGGGCCAACTCCTACAATGAGCAGTTCTTC
CDR3 protein: CSGGGANSYNEQFF

J gene: TRBJ2-4
D gene: TRBD2
clone size: once
V gene: TRBV7-9
CDR3 DNA: TGTGCCAGCAGCTTGTATGCGGGGGGCGACATTCAGTACTTC
CDR3 protein: CASSLYAGGDIQYF

J gene: TRBJ2-1
D gene: TRBD2
clone size: -
V gene: TRBV19
CDR3 DNA: TGTGCCAGTAGTTTGGGACTAGCGGGAGGGCCCACCTACAATGAGCAGTTCTTC
CDR3 protein: CASSLGLAGGPTYNEQFF

J gene: TRBJ2-3
D gene: -
clone size: -
V gene: TRBV6-1
CDR3 DNA: TGTGCCAGCAGTGAAGCAGGAGGGAGCTACCGGGGGACGCAGTATTTT
CDR3 protein: CASSEAGGSYRGTQYF